The TCR beta chain under discussion was sequenced for a study of identifying expanded T cells in peripheral blood. Data came from immunoSEQ multiplex PCR; TCRdb stores just in-frame clones and leaves some out. The sample carries some 120,000 clones, around 84% recorded once. V was trimmed by 2 bases and J by 9 bases, leaving 20 bases between them. The V gene's germline CDR1 is MNHNS and CDR2 SASEGT. CDR3 length: 17 amino acids. The chain joins TRBV6-1 to TRBJ1-6; D perhaps matches TRBD1 (5 bases). The sequence was obtained from a person aged 18 to 70 in good health. Sequenced sample: blood. CDR3 sequence: CASSELVGGEGGSPLHF. The CDR3 DNA reads as TGTGCCAGCAGTGAATTGGTGGGGGGGGAAGGTGGTTCACCCCTCCACTTT.